Described below is a single T cell receptor (beta chain) sequence and its context. In this sample, this clone turned up once. Its antigen remains undetermined. Within one base of it there is no much larger clone, and no base qualities were kept. This sample is drawn from a study of cytomegalovirus exposure and HLA in healthy donors listed by TCRdb under 2017. Concerning the study at large: An earlier analysis of some 550 of the donors reported 250 to 350 Gb of sequence data and roughly 110 million unique TCR beta sequences from about 179 million T cells. A later analysis re-examined previously published TCR beta repertoires from more than 650 donors and added high-resolution HLA genotyping to investigate patterns of TCR occurrence. Donor age, sex, ethnicity and CMV serostatus were compiled alongside the repertoire data. An early release covering just under 650 HLA-typed donors comprised about 300 gigabases of sequencing data and tens of millions of unique TCR sequences. High-throughput TCR immunosequencing, statistical association of individual TCRs with disease status, and machine learning were combined to predict cytomegalovirus infection status. Four to six DR-DQ haplotypes were handled as single units for association and clustering, since linkage in the cohort was strong. Typing coverage varied by locus: roughly 620-640 donors for A, B, C, DRB1 and DQB1; more than 500 for DQA1; approximately 570 for DPA1; around 490 for DPB1. In addition to the first cohort of roughly 700 subjects, a separate validation cohort of around 110 different subjects was used. All discovery cohort repertoires had been generated using a single sequencing platform. In the later analysis, no new phenotypic data were used to find candidate immune exposures; instead, reliance was placed on TCR beta sequences and their occurrence across donors. In a later genetic analysis, genome-wide SNP genotypes for about 55% of the roughly 700 donors were used, and that subset was treated as a discovery cohort. HLA typing included class I and class II loci at four-digit resolution. To decide whether each TCR beta V gene segment behaved as functional or pseudogenic, an earlier analysis of some 580 of the donors relied on high-throughput TCR beta sequencing. Of the approximately 370 genotyped donors, roughly 76% were placed in the genetic ancestry cluster associated with self-reported Caucasian donors. The study profiled the T cell repertoires of around 700 subjects by immunosequencing and related them to cytomegalovirus serostatus. Across about 380 genotyped donors of the cohort, an average of roughly 250,000 unique TCR beta nucleotide sequences per donor were sequenced, and 15% to 20% of those sequences were non-productive. The study aimed to test whether cataloging public T cell receptors could reveal signatures of past pathogen exposure. Findings and caveats that apply to the study as a whole: In the study, 150 to 200 TCR beta chains were listed as associated with cytomegalovirus. In a later analysis, HLA-associated TCR beta chains were found to be more clonally expanded and to have lower generation probabilities than equally common non-associated chains. In a later analysis, several top co-occurrence clusters were reported to appear linked to parvovirus B19, influenza, CMV and Epstein-Barr virus. Most CMV-associated TCR beta chains appeared to be HLA-restricted in a later analysis, and the HLA associations seemed to be driven largely by CMV exposure. A few of the identified cytomegalovirus-associated TCR beta chains were confirmed in vitro to be specific for cytomegalovirus antigens. An association between a missense DCLRE1C variant and V-gene and J-gene trimming of TCR beta chains was found in a later genetic analysis and replicated in an independent cohort. In a later genetic analysis, fewer N-insertions in productive TCRs were reported among donors in an Asian-associated ancestry cluster than the roughly 710-donor mean. This cohort had only TCR beta chains sequenced, and the lack of alpha or paired-chain data limited which features could be detected. Specific HLA alleles were associated with 18,000 or so TCR beta sequences at a false discovery rate of 0.05 in a later analysis. Because counts were too low, 15 to 20 rarely observed V segments, including chromosome 9 orphons, were excluded from the earlier analysis of 587 of the donors. The sequencing pipeline was judged likely to have produced a cluster of highly shared sequence variants as a technical artifact. Sequencing depth was assumed to be roughly uniform across donors in the presence/absence analyses, though that assumption may not hold. A further reported finding was that TCR beta sequences accurately predicted the HLA-A and HLA-B alleles for most subjects in the first cohort. In both the original and validation cohorts, the classifier was reported to diagnose cytomegalovirus status with high specificity and sensitivity. HLA typing was unavailable for some donors at each locus, so association tests used only the typed subset. Correlated functional status among segregating V segments might be attributable to linkage disequilibrium, but an unknown experimental factor could not be ruled out. It was suggested by the authors that the approach could potentially be generalized to other disease states and immunological phenotypes. Strong co-occurrence of HLA alleles, especially DR and DQ, made assigning TCR associations to individual alleles difficult. Some IMGT-functional V segments, including TRBV6-2 and TRBV6-3, could not be distinguished by the 87-base-pair reads and were therefore excluded. A later analysis found that TCR association rates varied across HLA loci, with DRB1 alleles showing the most associated TCRs and HLA-C alleles the fewest. In an earlier analysis of around 500 of the donors, most TCR beta V segments appeared in productive rearrangements about 87% or about 30% of the time, broadly matching IMGT annotations. CMV serostatus was the only immune exposure information available for the cohort. While some public TCRs were present in many individuals, most TCR sequences turned up only very rarely across donors.

To prepare the library, the immunoSEQ multiplex PCR assay was applied. The multiplex PCR relied on a mix of 60 forward primers for TCR Vbeta segments and 13 reverse primers for TCR Jbeta segments. The CDR3 region of rearranged TCR beta genes was amplified from genomic DNA with a multiplex PCR assay. The Illumina HiSeq System was used to sequence the amplified TCR beta libraries as 87-base-pair reads. The study's processing was this. In a later analysis, roughly 80 million unique TCR beta chains were counted across the 690 or so repertoires, and roughly 11 million of these chains were shared by at least two donors. A nearest-neighbor algorithm error-corrected the raw reads and collapsed the reads into unique sequences, merging closely related sequences to remove PCR and sequencing errors. V, D and J gene segments were assigned by aligning CDR3 sequences to IMGT reference sequences. Each retained sequence needed at least a six-nucleotide match to both a V gene segment and a J gene segment. A rearrangement was called productive if the CDR3 had no stop codons and remained in frame with V and J, and every other rearrangement was called non-productive. Following IMGT convention, CDR3 was defined as the stretch from the second conserved V-encoded cysteine to the conserved J-encoded phenylalanine. The earlier analysis of fewer than 700 of the donors excluded sequences that lacked an unambiguous match to a single V gene segment. An earlier analysis of a few hundred of the donors called V segments functional above 56.7% productive rearrangements and segregating when the between-donor standard deviation exceeded 5%. A statistical classification framework was developed to diagnose cytomegalovirus status using the catalog of TCR beta chain sequences. In a later analysis, V and J genes were assigned by comparing TCR nucleotide sequences against IMGT/GENE-DB human TR gene sequences. The TCRdist pipeline was used in a later analysis to assign CDR3 sequences and most-parsimonious VDJ recombination scenarios. A later analysis defined each TCR beta chain by its CDR3 amino acid sequence plus V-gene family, and excluded reads lacking a unique V-gene family. To address suspected cross-contamination and a sequencing artifact, a later analysis removed approximately 600 highly shared, low-generation-probability nucleotide sequences. For each public chain, a later analysis derived a clonal expansion index from normalized ranks of inferred template counts within each repertoire. A later analysis computed generation probabilities with a VDJ recombination model fitted to out-of-frame rearrangements, and checked the results against IGoR. Hypergeometric tests were used in a later analysis to score TCR-TCR, TCR-HLA and TCR-CMV co-occurrence, with a repertoire-size bias correction applied to the TCR pairs. To estimate false discovery rates, a later analysis permuted the HLA or CMV assignments 20 times. In a later analysis, co-occurring TCRs were grouped using DBSCAN, with TCRdist sequence similarity added in when clustering inside HLA-allele-positive subsets. For co-occurrence clustering, repertoires with fewer than 30,000 or more than 120,000 public chains were excluded, along with 5 or 6 repertoires with anomalous nucleotide sharing. TCRdb obtained this table from immuneACCESS and retained in-frame rearrangements with V and J assigned. These tables miss some clones; where compared with another copy, unresolved V genes account for less than half of the shortfall, and the remainder is unexplained. V, J and clone size are those of that table, while D and trimming were read from the DNA. Counted in this sample were almost 90,000 clones; 85% of them appeared once. 6% to 7.5% of the sample is in the top ten clones.

In total, 630 or so healthy bone marrow donors made up the cohort. All cohort members were sampled while nominally healthy, although unrecorded immune exposures were likely present. The donor was CMV seropositive and belonged to the group of some 290 seropositive cohort members. Each donor provided a peripheral blood sample, and peripheral blood mononuclear cells were used for TCR beta sequencing. The Qiagen DNeasy Blood Extraction Kit was used to extract genomic DNA from the blood cell samples. The germline V end is reduced by 7 bases and the J end by 0 bases; junction bases left unmatched: 7. From the germline V gene (reference sequence), CDR1 is PRHDT and CDR2 is FYEKMQ. Including cysteine and phenylalanine, the CDR3 has 15 amino acids. The DNA shown is the 45-base CDR3, in frame from base 1.

The chain links TRBV13 with TRBJ2-3, with 7 middle bases fitting TRBD2. This clonotype was sampled from a man aged 35 to 55 in good health and CMV-seropositive. The sample taken for sequencing was PBMCs. Read as DNA, the sequence is TGTGCCAGCACCTGGAGCGGGGCGAGCACAGATACGCAGTATTTT. Translated, this gives CASTWSGASTDTQYF.